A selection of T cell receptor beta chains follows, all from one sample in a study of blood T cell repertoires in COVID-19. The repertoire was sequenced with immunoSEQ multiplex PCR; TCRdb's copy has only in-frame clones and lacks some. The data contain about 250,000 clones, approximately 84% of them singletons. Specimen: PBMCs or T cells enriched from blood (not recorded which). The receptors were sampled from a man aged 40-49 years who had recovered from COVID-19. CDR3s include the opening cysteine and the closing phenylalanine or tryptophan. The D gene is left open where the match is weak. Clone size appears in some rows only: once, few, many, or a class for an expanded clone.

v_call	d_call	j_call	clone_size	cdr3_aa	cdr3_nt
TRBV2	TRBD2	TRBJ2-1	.	CARAAAGVNEQFF	TGTGCCAGGGCGGCCGCGGGGGTCAATGAGCAGTTCTTC
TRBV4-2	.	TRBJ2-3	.	CASSQVEGRDTQYF	TGTGCCAGCAGCCAAGTGGAGGGACGGGATACGCAGTATTTT
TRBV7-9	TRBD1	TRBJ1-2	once	CASSSISRDRAPYGYTF	TGTGCCAGCAGCTCAATAAGCCGTGACAGGGCCCCCTATGGCTACACCTTC
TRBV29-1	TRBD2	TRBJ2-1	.	CSVGPSGGHEQFF	TGCAGCGTTGGGCCTAGCGGGGGCCATGAGCAGTTCTTC
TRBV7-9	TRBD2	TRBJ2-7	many	CASSPRAGGLYEQYF	TGTGCCAGCAGTCCGCGGGCGGGAGGCCTCTACGAGCAGTACTTC
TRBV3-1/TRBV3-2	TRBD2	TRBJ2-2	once	CASSLLAGDPGELFF	TGTGCCAGCAGCTTACTAGCGGGAGACCCCGGGGAGCTGTTTTTT
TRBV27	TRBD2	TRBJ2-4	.	CASTDVMRGSSLAKNIQYF	TGTGCCAGCACCGACGTCATGCGGGGGAGTTCTCTAGCCAAAAACATTCAGTACTTC
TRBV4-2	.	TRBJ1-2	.	CASSTNDYTNYGYTF	TGTGCCAGCAGCACGAACGACTACACTAACTATGGCTACACCTTC
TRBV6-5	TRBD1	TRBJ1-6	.	CASIGGEPYNSPLHF	TGTGCCAGCATAGGGGGCGAACCCTATAATTCACCCCTCCACTTT
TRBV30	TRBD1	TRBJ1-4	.	CAWSRGWGEKLFF	TGTGCCTGGAGCAGGGGGTGGGGTGAAAAACTGTTTTTT
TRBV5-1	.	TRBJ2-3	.	CASSLGDPVDTQYF	TGCGCCAGCAGCTTGGGAGATCCGGTAGATACGCAGTATTTT
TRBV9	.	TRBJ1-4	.	CASSVGAGTTNEKLFF	TGTGCCAGCAGCGTAGGAGCTGGTACAACTAATGAAAAACTGTTTTTT
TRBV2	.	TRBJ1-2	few	CASSGRGHSYGYTF	TGTGCCAGCAGTGGCAGGGGACATAGCTATGGCTACACCTTC
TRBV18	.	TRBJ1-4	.	CASSLDSLQRSTNEKLFF	TGTGCCAGCTCATTGGACAGTCTCCAACGGTCAACTAATGAAAAACTGTTTTTT
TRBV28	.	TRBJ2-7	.	CASSLLQSARYEQYF	TGTGCCAGCAGTCTTCTCCAGTCCGCCAGGTACGAGCAGTACTTC
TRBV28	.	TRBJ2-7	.	CASSFSLRGGGYEQYF	TGTGCCAGCAGTTTTAGTTTAAGGGGAGGGGGCTACGAGCAGTACTTC
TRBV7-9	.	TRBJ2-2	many	CASSLVKGGTGELFF	TGTGCCAGCAGCTTGGTAAAGGGAGGAACCGGGGAGCTGTTTTTT
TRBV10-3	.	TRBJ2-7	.	CAISVLGSYEQYF	TGTGCCATCAGTGTTTTAGGGAGCTACGAGCAGTACTTC
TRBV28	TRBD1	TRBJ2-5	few	CASSPADRGYAETQYF	TGTGCCAGCAGCCCGGCGGACAGGGGCTACGCCGAGACCCAGTACTTC
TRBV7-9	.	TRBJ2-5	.	CASSGAQNFGTQYF	TGTGCCAGCAGCGGGGCACAGAACTTTGGGACCCAGTACTTC
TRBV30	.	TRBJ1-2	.	CAWNRVNGYGYTF	TGTGCCTGGAACCGGGTTAATGGCTATGGCTACACCTTC
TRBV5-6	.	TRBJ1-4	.	CASRHRATNEKLFF	TGTGCCAGCAGACACAGGGCAACTAATGAAAAACTGTTTTTT
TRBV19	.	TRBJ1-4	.	CASSIRVPNEKLFF	TGTGCCAGTAGTATCAGGGTTCCTAATGAAAAACTGTTTTTT
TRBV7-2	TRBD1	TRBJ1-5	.	CASSRGQGNQPQHF	TGTGCCAGCAGCCGTGGACAGGGCAATCAGCCCCAGCATTTT
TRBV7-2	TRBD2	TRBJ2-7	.	CASRWTSGSIYEQYF	TGTGCCAGCAGATGGACTAGCGGGAGTATTTACGAGCAGTACTTC
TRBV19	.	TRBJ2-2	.	CASHDTGELFF	TGTGCCAGTCATGACACCGGGGAGCTGTTTTTT
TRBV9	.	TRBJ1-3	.	CASSVSTGNTIYF	TGTGCCAGCAGCGTGAGCACTGGAAACACCATATATTTT
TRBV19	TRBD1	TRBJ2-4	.	CASSLRTGVGKNIQYF	TGTGCCAGTAGCCTTCGGACAGGGGTGGGCAAAAACATTCAGTACTTC
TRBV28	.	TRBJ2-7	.	CASTSSRGPPYEQYF	TGTGCCAGCACCTCCTCCAGGGGCCCCCCCTACGAGCAGTACTTC
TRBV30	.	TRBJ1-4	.	CAWSGLYLGGQELFF	TGTGCCTGGAGTGGACTATACCTGGGGGGGCAGGAACTGTTTTTT
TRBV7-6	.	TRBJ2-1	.	CASSDQGSSYNEQFF	TGTGCCAGCAGCGATCAGGGGAGCTCCTACAATGAGCAGTTCTTC
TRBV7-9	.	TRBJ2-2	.	CASSFHDTGELFF	TGTGCCAGCAGCTTTCATGACACCGGGGAGCTGTTTTTT
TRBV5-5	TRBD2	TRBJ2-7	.	CASSLWLAGDEQYF	TGTGCCAGCAGCTTGTGGCTAGCGGGAGACGAGCAGTACTTC
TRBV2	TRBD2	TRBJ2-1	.	CASSEAPGGWTYNEQFF	TGTGCCAGCAGTGAAGCGCCGGGAGGATGGACCTACAATGAGCAGTTCTTC